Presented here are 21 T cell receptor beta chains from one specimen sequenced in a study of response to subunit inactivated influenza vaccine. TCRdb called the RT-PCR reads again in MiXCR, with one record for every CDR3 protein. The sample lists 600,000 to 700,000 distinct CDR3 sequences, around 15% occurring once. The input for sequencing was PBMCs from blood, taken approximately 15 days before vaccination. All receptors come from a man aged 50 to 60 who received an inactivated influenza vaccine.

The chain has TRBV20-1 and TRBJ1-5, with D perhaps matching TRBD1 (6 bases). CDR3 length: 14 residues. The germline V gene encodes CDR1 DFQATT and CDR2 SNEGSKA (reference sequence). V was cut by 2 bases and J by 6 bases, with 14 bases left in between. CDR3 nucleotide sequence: TGCAGTGCTAGACCCGAGGGGGGGACTCAGCCCCAGCATTTT. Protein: CSARPEGGTQPQHF.

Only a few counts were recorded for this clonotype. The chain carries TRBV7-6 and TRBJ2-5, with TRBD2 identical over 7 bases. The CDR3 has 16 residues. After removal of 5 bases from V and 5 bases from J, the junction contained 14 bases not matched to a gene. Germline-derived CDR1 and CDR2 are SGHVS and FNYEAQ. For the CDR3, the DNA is TGTGCCAGCAGCGTAACCTCGGCGGGAGTTATGGAGACCCAGTACTTC. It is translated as CASSVTSAGVMETQYF. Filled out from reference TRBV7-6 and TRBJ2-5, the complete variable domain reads GAGVSQSPRYKVTKRGQDVALRCDPISGHVSLYWYRQALGQGPEFLTYFNYEAQQDKSGLPNDRFSAERPEGSISTLTIQRTEQRDSAMYRCASSVTSAGVMETQYFGPGTRLLVL.

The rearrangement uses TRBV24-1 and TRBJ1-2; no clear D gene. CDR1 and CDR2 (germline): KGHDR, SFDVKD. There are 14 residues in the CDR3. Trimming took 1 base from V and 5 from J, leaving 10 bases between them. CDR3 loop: CATSDLLYTYGYTF. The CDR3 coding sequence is TGTGCCACCAGTGATTTATTGTACACATATGGCTACACCTTC.

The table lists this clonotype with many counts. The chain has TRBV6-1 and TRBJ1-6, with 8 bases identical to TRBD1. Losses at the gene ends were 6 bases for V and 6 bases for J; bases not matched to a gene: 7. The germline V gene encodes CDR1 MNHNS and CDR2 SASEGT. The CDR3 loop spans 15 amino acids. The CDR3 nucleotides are TGTGCCAGCAGATCGGACAGGGTTGGTAATTCACCCCTCCACTTT. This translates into CASRSDRVGNSPLHF.

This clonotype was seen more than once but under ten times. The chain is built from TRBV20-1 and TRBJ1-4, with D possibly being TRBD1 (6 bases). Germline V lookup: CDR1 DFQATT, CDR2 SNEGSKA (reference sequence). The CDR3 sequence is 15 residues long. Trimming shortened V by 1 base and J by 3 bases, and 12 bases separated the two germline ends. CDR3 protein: CSARALGQSNEKLFF. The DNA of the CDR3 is TGCAGTGCTAGAGCCCTCGGACAGTCTAATGAAAAACTGTTTTTT.

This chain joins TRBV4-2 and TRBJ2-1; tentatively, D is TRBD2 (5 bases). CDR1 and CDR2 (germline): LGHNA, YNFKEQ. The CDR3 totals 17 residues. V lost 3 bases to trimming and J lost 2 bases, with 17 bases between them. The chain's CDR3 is CASSQGSTEATYNEQFF. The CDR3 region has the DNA TGTGCCAGCAGCCAGGGGAGTACCGAAGCGACCTACAATGAGCAGTTCTTC.

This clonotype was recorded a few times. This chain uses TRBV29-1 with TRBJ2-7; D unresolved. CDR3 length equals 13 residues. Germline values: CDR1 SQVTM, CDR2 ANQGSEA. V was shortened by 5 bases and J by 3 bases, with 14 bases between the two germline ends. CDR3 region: CSVMWGHGYEQYF. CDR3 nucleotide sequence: TGCAGCGTTATGTGGGGTCATGGCTACGAGCAGTACTTC.

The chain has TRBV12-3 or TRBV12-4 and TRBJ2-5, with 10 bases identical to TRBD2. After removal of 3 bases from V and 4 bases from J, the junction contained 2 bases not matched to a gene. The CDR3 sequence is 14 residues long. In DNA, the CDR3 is TGTGCCAGCAGTTTTAAGCGGGGGGGAGAGACCCAGTACTTC. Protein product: CASSFKRGGETQYF.

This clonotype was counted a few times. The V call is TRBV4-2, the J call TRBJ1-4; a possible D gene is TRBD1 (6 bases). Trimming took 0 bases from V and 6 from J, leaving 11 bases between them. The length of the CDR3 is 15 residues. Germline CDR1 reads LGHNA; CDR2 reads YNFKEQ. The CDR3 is CASSQESRGHEKLFF. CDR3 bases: TGTGCCAGCAGCCAAGAGTCCAGGGGCCATGAAAAACTGTTTTTT.

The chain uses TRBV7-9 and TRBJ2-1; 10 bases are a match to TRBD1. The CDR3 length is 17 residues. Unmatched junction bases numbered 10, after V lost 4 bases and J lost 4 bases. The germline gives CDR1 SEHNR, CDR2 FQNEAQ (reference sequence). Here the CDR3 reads CASSSPGQGIGYNEQFF. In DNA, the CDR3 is TGTGCCAGCAGCTCCCCGGGACAGGGGATCGGATACAATGAGCAGTTCTTC. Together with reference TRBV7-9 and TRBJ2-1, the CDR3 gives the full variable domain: DTGVSQNPRHKITKRGQNVTFRCDPISEHNRLYWYRQTLGQGPEFLTYFQNEAQLEKSRLLSDRFSAERPKGSFSTLEIQRTEQGDSAMYLCASSSPGQGIGYNEQFFGPGTRLTVL.

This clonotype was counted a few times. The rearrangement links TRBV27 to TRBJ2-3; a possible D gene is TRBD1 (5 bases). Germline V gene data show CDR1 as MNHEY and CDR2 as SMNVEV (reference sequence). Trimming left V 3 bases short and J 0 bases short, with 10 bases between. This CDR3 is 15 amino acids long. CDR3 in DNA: TGTGCCAGCAGTTTGACAGAGACTAGCACAGATACGCAGTATTTT. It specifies CASSLTETSTDTQYF.

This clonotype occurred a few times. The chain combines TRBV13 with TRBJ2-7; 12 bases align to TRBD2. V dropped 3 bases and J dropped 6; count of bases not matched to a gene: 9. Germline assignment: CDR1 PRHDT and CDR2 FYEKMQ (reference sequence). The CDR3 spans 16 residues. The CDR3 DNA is TGTGCCAGCAGCTTGGTACGGACTAGCGGGACATCCGAGCAGTACTTC. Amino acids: CASSLVRTSGTSEQYF.

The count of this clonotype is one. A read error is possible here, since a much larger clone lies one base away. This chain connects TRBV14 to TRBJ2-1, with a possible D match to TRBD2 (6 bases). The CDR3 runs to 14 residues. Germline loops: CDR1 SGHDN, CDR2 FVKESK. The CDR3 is CACSEDYSYNEQFF. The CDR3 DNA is TGTGCCTGCAGCGAGGACTATTCCTACAATGAGCAGTTCTTC.

The CDR3, as DNA: TGTGCCAGCAGCTCCCGGGAACACAATCAGCCCCAGCATTTT. Its translation: CASSSREHNQPQHF. The chain combines TRBV7-2 with TRBJ1-5; D not resolved. Trimming stripped 4 bases from V and 3 bases from J, with 10 bases between. CDR3 size: 14 residues. Germline CDR1 reads SGHTA; CDR2 reads FQGNSA.

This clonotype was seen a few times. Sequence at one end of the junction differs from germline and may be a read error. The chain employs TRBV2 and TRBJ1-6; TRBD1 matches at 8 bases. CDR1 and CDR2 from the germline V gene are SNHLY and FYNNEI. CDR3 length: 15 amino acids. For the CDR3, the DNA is TGTGCCAGCAGAGAAGACAGGGGACATAATTCACCCCTCCACTTT. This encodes CASREDRGHNSPLHF.

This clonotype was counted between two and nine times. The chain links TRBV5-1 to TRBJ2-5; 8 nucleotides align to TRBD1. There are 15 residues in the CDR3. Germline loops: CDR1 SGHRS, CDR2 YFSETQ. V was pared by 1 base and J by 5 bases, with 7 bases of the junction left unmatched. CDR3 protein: CASSLSGGVWETQYF. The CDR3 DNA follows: TGCGCCAGCAGCTTGTCAGGGGGCGTCTGGGAGACCCAGTACTTC.

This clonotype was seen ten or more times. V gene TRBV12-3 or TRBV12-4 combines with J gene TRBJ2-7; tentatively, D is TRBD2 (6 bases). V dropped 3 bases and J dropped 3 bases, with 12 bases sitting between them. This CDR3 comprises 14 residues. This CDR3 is CASSFNGRDYEQYF. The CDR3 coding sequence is TGTGCCAGCAGTTTCAACGGGAGAGACTACGAGCAGTACTTC.

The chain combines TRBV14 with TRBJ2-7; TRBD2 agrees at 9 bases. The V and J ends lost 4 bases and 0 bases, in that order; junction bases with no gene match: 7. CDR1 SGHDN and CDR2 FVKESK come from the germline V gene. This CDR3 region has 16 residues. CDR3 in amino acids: CASSLGASGVSYEQYF. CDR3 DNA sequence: TGTGCCAGCAGCCTTGGGGCTAGCGGGGTCTCCTACGAGCAGTACTTC.

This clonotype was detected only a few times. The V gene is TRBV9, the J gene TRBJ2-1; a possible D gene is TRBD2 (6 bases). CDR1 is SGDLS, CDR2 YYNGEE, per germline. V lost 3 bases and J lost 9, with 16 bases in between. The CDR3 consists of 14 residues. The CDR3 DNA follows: TGTGCCAGCAGCGGCCGGGACTCAACCAGTGAGCAGTTCTTC. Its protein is CASSGRDSTSEQFF.

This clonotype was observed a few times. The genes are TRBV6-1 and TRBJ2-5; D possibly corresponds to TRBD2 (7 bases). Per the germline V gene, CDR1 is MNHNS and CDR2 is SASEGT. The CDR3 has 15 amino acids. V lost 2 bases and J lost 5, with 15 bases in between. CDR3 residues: CASSELRGLQETQYF. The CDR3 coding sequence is TGTGCCAGCAGTGAATTGCGGGGGCTCCAGGAGACCCAGTACTTC.

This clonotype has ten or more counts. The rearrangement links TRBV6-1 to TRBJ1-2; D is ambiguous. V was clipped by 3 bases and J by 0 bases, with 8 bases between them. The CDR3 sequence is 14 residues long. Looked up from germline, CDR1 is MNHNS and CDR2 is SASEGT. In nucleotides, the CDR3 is TGTGCCAGCAGTGACGGAGTTACTAACTATGGCTACACCTTC. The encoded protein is CASSDGVTNYGYTF.